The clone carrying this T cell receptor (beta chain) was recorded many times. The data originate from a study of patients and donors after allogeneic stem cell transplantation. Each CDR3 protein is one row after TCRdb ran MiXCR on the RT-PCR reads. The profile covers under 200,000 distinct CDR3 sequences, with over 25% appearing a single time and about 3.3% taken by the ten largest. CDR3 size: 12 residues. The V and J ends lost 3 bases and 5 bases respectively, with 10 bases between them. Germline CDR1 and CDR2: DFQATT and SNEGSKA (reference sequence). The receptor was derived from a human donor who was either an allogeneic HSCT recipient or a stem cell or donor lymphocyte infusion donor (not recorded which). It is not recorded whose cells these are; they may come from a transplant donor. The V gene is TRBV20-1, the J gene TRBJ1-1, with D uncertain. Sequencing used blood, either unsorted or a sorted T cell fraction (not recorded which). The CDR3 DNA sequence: TGCAGTGCTAGCCCGCTGGGAACTGAAGCTTTCTTT. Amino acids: CSASPLGTEAFF.